This is a list of T cell receptor beta chains from one sample in a study of T cell repertoires in cytomegalovirus infection. TCRdb used MiXCR to reprocess the reads, holding one entry per CDR3 protein. The sample consists of 170,000 or so distinct CDR3 sequences, 13% to 15% of them appearing once. Sequenced material: PBMCs. Source of these receptors: a human donor in good health (CMV status not recorded). Some clones in this sample may be carry-over from other donors' samples. Each CDR3 is given without its conserved first and last residue. D genes are given only for firm matches. Size is omitted from some rows. Given values are once, few, many or a class for expanded clones.

cdr3_aa: ASGGRGASGELF; j_call: TRBJ2-2; d_call: NA; clone_size: few; v_call: TRBV12-5
cdr3_aa: SVEWGRNTEAF; j_call: TRBJ1-1; d_call: NA; clone_size: once; v_call: TRBV29-1
cdr3_aa: ASSVQGADTGELF; j_call: TRBJ2-2; d_call: TRBD1; clone_size: NA; v_call: TRBV7-9
cdr3_aa: ASSSLGARSEAF; j_call: TRBJ1-1; d_call: NA; clone_size: few; v_call: TRBV28
cdr3_aa: ASSFIPGGNQPQH; j_call: TRBJ1-5; d_call: NA; clone_size: NA; v_call: TRBV27
cdr3_aa: ASSFLTPGRDSPLH; j_call: TRBJ1-6; d_call: NA; clone_size: few; v_call: TRBV28
cdr3_aa: ASSRRTGREEQY; j_call: TRBJ2-7; d_call: TRBD1; clone_size: few; v_call: TRBV28
cdr3_aa: ASSPQTSTEAF; j_call: TRBJ1-1; d_call: NA; clone_size: many; v_call: TRBV7-8
cdr3_aa: SVEDRGGQGNIQY; j_call: TRBJ2-4; d_call: TRBD1; clone_size: few; v_call: TRBV29-1
cdr3_aa: ASSTQRSQQY; j_call: TRBJ2-3; d_call: NA; clone_size: NA; v_call: TRBV28
cdr3_aa: ASSLSRGQRGTEAF; j_call: TRBJ1-1; d_call: NA; clone_size: NA; v_call: TRBV11-1
cdr3_aa: SARERDRGLKNTGELF; j_call: TRBJ2-2; d_call: TRBD1; clone_size: many; v_call: TRBV20-1
cdr3_aa: ASSDTAENSYEQY; j_call: TRBJ2-7; d_call: NA; clone_size: many; v_call: TRBV27
cdr3_aa: ASSLGGGYNQPQH; j_call: TRBJ1-5; d_call: NA; clone_size: many; v_call: TRBV5-6
cdr3_aa: ASRMGLAGGEQF; j_call: TRBJ2-1; d_call: TRBD2; clone_size: many; v_call: TRBV2
cdr3_aa: ASIEAGAGNEQF; j_call: TRBJ2-1; d_call: NA; clone_size: few; v_call: TRBV2
cdr3_aa: ASSQGGPMDEQF; j_call: TRBJ2-1; d_call: NA; clone_size: few; v_call: TRBV4-1
cdr3_aa: ASSQDPDDRRNTEAF; j_call: TRBJ1-1; d_call: NA; clone_size: NA; v_call: TRBV4-2
cdr3_aa: ASSPGQGDGYT; j_call: TRBJ1-2; d_call: TRBD1; clone_size: few; v_call: TRBV18
cdr3_aa: ASSSGTRGFNEQF; j_call: TRBJ2-1; d_call: NA; clone_size: many; v_call: TRBV11-2
cdr3_aa: ASSLVRQGAYEQY; j_call: TRBJ2-7; d_call: NA; clone_size: many; v_call: TRBV7-2
cdr3_aa: ASNGASAGGSNEQF; j_call: TRBJ2-1; d_call: TRBD2; clone_size: many; v_call: TRBV7-9
cdr3_aa: ASRPGRGPNEKLF; j_call: TRBJ1-4; d_call: NA; clone_size: many; v_call: TRBV7-2
cdr3_aa: SVQKRGSYEQY; j_call: TRBJ2-7; d_call: NA; clone_size: NA; v_call: TRBV29-1
cdr3_aa: ASSAEKLF; j_call: TRBJ1-4; d_call: NA; clone_size: NA; v_call: TRBV28
cdr3_aa: ASSFYRAYEQY; j_call: TRBJ2-7; d_call: NA; clone_size: many; v_call: TRBV7-2
cdr3_aa: ASSRRAEKLF; j_call: TRBJ1-4; d_call: NA; clone_size: few; v_call: TRBV14
cdr3_aa: ATTGQGLSYEQY; j_call: TRBJ2-7; d_call: TRBD1; clone_size: few; v_call: TRBV10-3
cdr3_aa: ASSQDTPRNTEAF; j_call: TRBJ1-1; d_call: NA; clone_size: NA; v_call: TRBV5-1
cdr3_aa: ASETAGNTIY; j_call: TRBJ1-3; d_call: NA; clone_size: few; v_call: TRBV28
cdr3_aa: SVIPQNTEAF; j_call: TRBJ1-1; d_call: NA; clone_size: NA; v_call: TRBV29-1
cdr3_aa: ASATGLDYGYT; j_call: TRBJ1-2; d_call: TRBD1; clone_size: NA; v_call: TRBV5-1
cdr3_aa: ASSPYKNRDQPQH; j_call: TRBJ1-5; d_call: NA; clone_size: NA; v_call: TRBV9
cdr3_aa: ASSLSGSSYNSPLH; j_call: TRBJ1-6; d_call: NA; clone_size: many; v_call: TRBV27
cdr3_aa: ASSLIAAEQY; j_call: TRBJ2-7; d_call: NA; clone_size: few; v_call: TRBV7-9
cdr3_aa: ASSLEKFRDEQY; j_call: TRBJ2-7; d_call: NA; clone_size: NA; v_call: TRBV7-9
cdr3_aa: ASSVSGSGKY; j_call: TRBJ2-7; d_call: NA; clone_size: few; v_call: TRBV28
cdr3_aa: ASSSGLAGGGNEQF; j_call: TRBJ2-1; d_call: TRBD2; clone_size: many; v_call: TRBV7-2
cdr3_aa: ASSPEHGLGEQY; j_call: TRBJ2-7; d_call: NA; clone_size: NA; v_call: TRBV9
cdr3_aa: ASRRGTGGSGANVLT; j_call: TRBJ2-6; d_call: TRBD1; clone_size: few; v_call: TRBV2
cdr3_aa: ASSDPTVTNEKLF; j_call: TRBJ1-4; d_call: NA; clone_size: many; v_call: TRBV2
cdr3_aa: ASSFSTDRGGELF; j_call: TRBJ2-2; d_call: NA; clone_size: many; v_call: TRBV27
cdr3_aa: ASSYDRQGTYNEQF; j_call: TRBJ2-1; d_call: NA; clone_size: few; v_call: TRBV6-5
cdr3_aa: ASSARTSGSVQY; j_call: TRBJ2-7; d_call: TRBD2; clone_size: many; v_call: TRBV7-2
cdr3_aa: ASSQSYNEQF; j_call: TRBJ2-1; d_call: NA; clone_size: many; v_call: TRBV11-3
cdr3_aa: ASSPGAGVEQF; j_call: TRBJ2-1; d_call: NA; clone_size: few; v_call: TRBV11-2